Given below is one TCR beta chain in context. Per the authors' pipeline: The assay estimated nucleated cells by amplifying reference gene primers. Sequenced by immunoSEQ multiplex PCR; TCRdb stores in-frame clones only, minus some. V and J calls and clone size are copied from that table; D and trimming were computed from the DNA. This table holds under 150,000 clones, around 80% found once. The data are from a study of blood T cell repertoires in COVID-19. The wider study: The analysed material was cDNA or gDNA that came from T cells, B-cell-depleted T cells, or PBMCs.

Germline-derived CDR1 and CDR2 are LGHNA and YSLEER. The germline V and J ends were trimmed by 0 bases and 0 bases, with 21 bases remaining between them. The CDR3 covers 20 residues. Sequencing was performed on peripheral blood. The rearrangement joins TRBV4-3 to TRBJ1-3; D might be TRBD1 (5 bases). The clonotype originates from a human donor in a cohort sampled during active COVID-19. CDR3 sequence: CASSQELLGPYKASGNTIYF. The DNA of the CDR3 is TGCGCCAGCAGCCAAGAACTCCTGGGGCCCTACAAGGCCTCTGGAAACACCATATATTTT.